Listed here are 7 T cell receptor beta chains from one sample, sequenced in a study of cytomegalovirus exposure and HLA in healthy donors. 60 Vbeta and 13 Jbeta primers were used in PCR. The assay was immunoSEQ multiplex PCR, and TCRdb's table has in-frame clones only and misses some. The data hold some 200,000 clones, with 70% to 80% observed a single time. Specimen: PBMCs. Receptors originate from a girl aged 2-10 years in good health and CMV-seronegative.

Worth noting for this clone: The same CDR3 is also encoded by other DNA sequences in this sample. Here the CDR3 reads CASSTGTSGYNEQFF. In nucleotides, the CDR3 is TGTGCCAGTAGCACCGGGACTAGCGGGTACAATGAGCAGTTCTTC. The chain links TRBV19 to TRBJ2-1; 12 bases align to TRBD2. Germline V gene sequence: CDR1 LNHDA, CDR2 SQIVND (reference sequence). Trimming at V came to 6 bases and at J to 4 bases, leaving 4 bases not matched to a gene. The CDR3 extends over 15 amino acids.

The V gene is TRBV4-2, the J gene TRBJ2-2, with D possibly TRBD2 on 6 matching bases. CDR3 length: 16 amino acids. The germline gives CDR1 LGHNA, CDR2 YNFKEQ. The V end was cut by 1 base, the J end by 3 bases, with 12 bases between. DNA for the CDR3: TGTGCCAGCAGCCAAGCAGGGAGGTCCCACACCGGGGAGCTGTTTTTT. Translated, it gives CASSQAGRSHTGELFF.

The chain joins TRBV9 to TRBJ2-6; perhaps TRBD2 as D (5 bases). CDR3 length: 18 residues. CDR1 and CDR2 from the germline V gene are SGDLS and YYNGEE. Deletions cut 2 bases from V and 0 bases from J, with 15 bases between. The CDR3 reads CASSVRAVNPSGANVLTF. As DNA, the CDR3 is TGTGCCAGCAGCGTGAGAGCGGTAAACCCCTCTGGGGCCAACGTCCTGACTTTC.

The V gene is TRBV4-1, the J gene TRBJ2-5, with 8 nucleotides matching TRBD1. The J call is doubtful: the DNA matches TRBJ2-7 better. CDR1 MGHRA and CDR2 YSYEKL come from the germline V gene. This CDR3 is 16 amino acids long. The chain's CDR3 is CASSQGSGQGKYEQYF. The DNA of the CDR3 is TGCGCCAGCAGCCAAGGATCAGGACAGGGTAAATACGAGCAGTACTTC.

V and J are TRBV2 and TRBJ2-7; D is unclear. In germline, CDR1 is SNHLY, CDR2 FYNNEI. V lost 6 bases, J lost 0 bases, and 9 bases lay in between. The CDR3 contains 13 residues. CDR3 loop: CASRGQSSYEQYF. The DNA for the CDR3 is TGTGCCAGCAGGGGCCAAAGCTCCTACGAGCAGTACTTC.

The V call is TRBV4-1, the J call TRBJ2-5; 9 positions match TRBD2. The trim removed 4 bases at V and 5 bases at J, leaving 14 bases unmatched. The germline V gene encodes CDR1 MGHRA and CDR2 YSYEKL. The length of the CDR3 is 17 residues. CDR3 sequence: CASSRRLAGGRMETQYF. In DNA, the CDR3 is TGCGCCAGCAGCCGGAGACTCGCGGGGGGGAGAATGGAGACCCAGTACTTC.

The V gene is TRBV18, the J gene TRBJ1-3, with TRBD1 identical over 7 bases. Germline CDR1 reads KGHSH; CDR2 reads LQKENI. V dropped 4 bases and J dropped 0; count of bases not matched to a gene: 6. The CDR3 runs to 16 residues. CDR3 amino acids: CASSQTGQLSGNTIYF. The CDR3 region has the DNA TGTGCCAGCTCACAAACGGGACAGCTCTCTGGAAACACCATATATTTT.